The T cell receptor beta chain described here comes from a study of shared clonotypes between healthy human individuals. In the study overall: Per donor, three plates held CD4 naive cells, three held CD4 memory, two held CD8 naive and one held CD8 memory. Study findings and constraints: Clonotypes shared by all four sorted-subset donors had higher generation probabilities than non-shared clonotypes. For naive CD4 cells, roughly 4.6% of clonotypes were shared across several donors.

CD45RO negativity and positive selection for CCR7 defined naive CD8 cells, a population that excluded terminally differentiated effector memory CD45RA+ cells. Only in-frame clones appear in the TCRdb table, and some are missing; sequencing was by immunoSEQ multiplex PCR. The data hold 2 million to 2.5 million clones, with less than 95% observed a single time. Details on this clone: Its antigen remains unidentified.

This TCR came from a man aged 18 to 35 in good health. Sequenced: naive CD8+ T cells sorted from blood.

The CDR3 here is CASSLSGSAYNEQFF. In DNA, the CDR3 is TGTGCCAGCAGTCTTAGCGGGAGCGCCTACAATGAGCAGTTCTTC. V usage is TRBV6-5 and J usage is TRBJ2-1, with TRBD2 matching over 9 bases. With V trimmed by 5 bases and J by 2 bases, 4 bases remained unmatched. This CDR3 has 15 residues. Germline assignment: CDR1 MNHEY and CDR2 SVGAGI.